These 7 T cell receptor beta chains came from one sample sequenced in a study of shared clonotypes between healthy human individuals. This table comes from immunoSEQ multiplex PCR, and its TCRdb copy is limited to in-frame clones, with some not included. There are more than 450,000 clones in the sample; around 74% occur only once, and 13% lies in the top ten. The sequencing sample was made of PBMCs. Receptors originate from a woman between 35 and 50 years old in good health. Some clones in this sample may be carry-over from other donors' samples.

This clone is categorized as medium-sized (0.01 to 0.1%). This chain connects TRBV6-1 to TRBJ2-7, with a tentative D call TRBD1 (5 bases). The germline CDR1 and CDR2 sequences are MNHNS and SASEGT. The CDR3 covers 14 residues. V lost 3 bases, J lost 6 bases, and 15 bases lay in between. DNA for the CDR3: TGTGCCAGCAGTGACAAGGGGTCCCCCTCCGAGCAGTACTTC. Encoded protein: CASSDKGSPSEQYF.

This rearrangement joins TRBV4-2 to TRBJ2-7; D is possibly TRBD1 (5 bases). Trimming left V 0 bases short and J 4 bases short, with 13 bases between. This CDR3 has 15 amino acids. The germline V gene has CDR1 LGHNA and CDR2 YNFKEQ. The CDR3 loop reads CASSQDRQGGYEQYF. The CDR3 coding sequence is TGTGCCAGCAGCCAAGATCGGCAGGGCGGTTACGAGCAGTACTTC.

The chain combines TRBV19 with TRBJ2-7, with 10 bases identical to TRBD1. CDR3 length: 15 amino acids. The trim removed 5 bases at V and 4 bases at J, leaving 8 bases unmatched. CDR1 is LNHDA and CDR2 is SQIVND in the germline V gene (reference sequence). CDR3 in amino acids: CASSPLGQGLYEQYF. The CDR3 coding sequence is TGTGCCAGTAGTCCCCTGGGACAGGGGTTGTACGAGCAGTACTTC.

The chain couples TRBV30 to TRBJ2-2, with 7 nucleotides matching TRBD1. V shed 7 bases and J 4 bases; nucleotides not matched to a gene: 12. The CDR3 runs 15 residues. Germline lookup yields CDR1 GTSNPN and CDR2 SVGIG (reference sequence). In DNA, the CDR3 is TGTGCCTCACCCCCTCGGACAGGTTCCACCGGGGAGCTGTTTTTT. It translates to CASPPRTGSTGELFF.

V is TRBV11-2 and J is TRBJ2-3; D perhaps matches TRBD2 (5 bases). Germline V gene lookup returns CDR1 SGHAT and CDR2 FQNNGV. The CDR3 runs 14 residues. V shed 2 bases and J shed 1 base, with 7 bases lying between them. This CDR3 is CASSLQRGTDTQYF. The CDR3, as DNA: TGTGCCAGCAGCTTACAGAGGGGCACAGATACGCAGTATTTT.

This clone was counted only a few times. The chain joins TRBV5-1 to TRBJ1-2; D is uncertain. With 3 bases removed from V and 0 bases from J, the gap between germline ends came to 12 bases. Germline CDR1 and CDR2: SGHRS and YFSETQ. CDR3 length: 15 residues. The CDR3 here is CASSSDGRANYGYTF. The CDR3 DNA reads as TGCGCCAGCAGCTCTGACGGCAGAGCTAACTATGGCTACACCTTC.

The J gene is TRBJ2-1, the V gene TRBV5-1, with TRBD2 as a possible D gene (7 bases). The CDR3 extends over 15 amino acids. The germline V and J ends were trimmed by 2 bases and 12 bases, with 21 bases remaining between them. Germline V gene sequence: CDR1 SGHRS, CDR2 YFSETQ. In DNA, the CDR3 is TGCGCCAGCAGCTTACTAGGAGGTGGGGAGGGGGTGCAGTTCTTC. Translating it yields CASSLLGGGEGVQFF.